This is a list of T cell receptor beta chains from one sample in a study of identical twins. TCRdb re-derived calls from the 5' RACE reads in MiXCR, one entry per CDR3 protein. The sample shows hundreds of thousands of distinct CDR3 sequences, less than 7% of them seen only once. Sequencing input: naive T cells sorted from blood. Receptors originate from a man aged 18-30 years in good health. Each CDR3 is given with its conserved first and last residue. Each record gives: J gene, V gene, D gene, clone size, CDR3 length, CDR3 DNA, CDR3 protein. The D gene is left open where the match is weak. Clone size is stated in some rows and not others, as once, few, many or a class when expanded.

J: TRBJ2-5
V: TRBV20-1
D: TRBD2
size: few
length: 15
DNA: TGCAGTGCTAGAGGTTTCCAGCGGGGTCAAGAGACCCAGTACTTC
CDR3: CSARGFQRGQETQYF

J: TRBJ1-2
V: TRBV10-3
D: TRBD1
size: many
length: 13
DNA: TGTGCCACCACCGGGACAGGGAATGGTGGCTACACCTTC
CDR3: CATTGTGNGGYTF

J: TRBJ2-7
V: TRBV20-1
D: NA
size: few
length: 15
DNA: TGCAGTGCTAGAGATCCTGGCAGGACTCCCTACGAGCAGTACTTC
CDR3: CSARDPGRTPYEQYF

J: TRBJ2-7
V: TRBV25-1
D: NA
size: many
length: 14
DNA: TGTGCCAGCAGTGAATGGGGCGGGTCCTACGAGCAGTACTTC
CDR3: CASSEWGGSYEQYF

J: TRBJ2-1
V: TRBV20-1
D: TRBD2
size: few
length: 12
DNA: TGCAGTGCTAGTAGCGGGTACAATGAGCAGTTCTTC
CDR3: CSASSGYNEQFF

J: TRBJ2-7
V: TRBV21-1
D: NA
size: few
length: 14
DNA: TGTGCCAGCAGCGGCCAGCGGGACCGATACGAGCAGTACTTC
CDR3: CASSGQRDRYEQYF

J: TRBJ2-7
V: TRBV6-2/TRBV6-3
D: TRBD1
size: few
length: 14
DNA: TGTGCCAGCAGCCTCAGGGACAGGGGCTACGAGCAGTACTTC
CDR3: CASSLRDRGYEQYF

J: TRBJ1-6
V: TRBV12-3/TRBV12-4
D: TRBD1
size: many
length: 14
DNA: TGTGCCAGCAGTTTAGGGACAGGGTCCCCACCCCTCCACTTT
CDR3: CASSLGTGSPPLHF

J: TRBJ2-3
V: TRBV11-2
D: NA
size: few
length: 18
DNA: TGTGCCAGCAGCTTTGATTTTCTAGCGTCAGCTAGCACAGATACGCAGTATTTT
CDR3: CASSFDFLASASTDTQYF

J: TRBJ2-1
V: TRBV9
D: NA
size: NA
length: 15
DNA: TGTGCCAGCAGCAGAGGCGGGACGGCGTACAATGAGCAGTTCTTC
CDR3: CASSRGGTAYNEQFF

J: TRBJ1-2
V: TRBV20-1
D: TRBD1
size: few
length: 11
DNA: TGCAGTGCAACCGGGACAGGTGGCTACACCTTC
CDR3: CSATGTGGYTF

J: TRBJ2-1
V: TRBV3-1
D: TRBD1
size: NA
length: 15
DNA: TGTGCCAGCAGCCAAGATGGACAGGGAGACAATGAGCAGTTCTTC
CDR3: CASSQDGQGDNEQFF

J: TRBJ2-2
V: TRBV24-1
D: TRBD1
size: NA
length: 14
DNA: TGTGCCACCGGTAGGACAGGGGAGACCGGGGAGCTGTTTTTT
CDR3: CATGRTGETGELFF

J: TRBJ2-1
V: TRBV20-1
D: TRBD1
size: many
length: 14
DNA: TGCAGTGCTACCCGGACAGGCCAATACAATGAGCAGTTCTTC
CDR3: CSATRTGQYNEQFF

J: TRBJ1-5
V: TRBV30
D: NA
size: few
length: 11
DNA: TGTGCCACAGGGCGCAATCAGCCCCAGCATTTT
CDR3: CATGRNQPQHF

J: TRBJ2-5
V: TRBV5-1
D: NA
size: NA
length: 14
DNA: TGCGCCAGCAGCTTGGGGGTAGCGGAAGAGACCCAGTACTTC
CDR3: CASSLGVAEETQYF

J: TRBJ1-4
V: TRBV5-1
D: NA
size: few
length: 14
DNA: TGCGCCAGCAGCTTGGCAGGGGATAGGGAAAAACTGTTTTTT
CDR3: CASSLAGDREKLFF

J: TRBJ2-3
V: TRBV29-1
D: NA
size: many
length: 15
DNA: TGCAGCGTTGCTATCCCGACATCTAGCACAGATACGCAGTATTTT
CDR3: CSVAIPTSSTDTQYF

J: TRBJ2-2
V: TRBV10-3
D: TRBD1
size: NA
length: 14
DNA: TGTGCCATCAGGGAGACAGGGGTGACCGGGGAGCTGTTTTTT
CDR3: CAIRETGVTGELFF

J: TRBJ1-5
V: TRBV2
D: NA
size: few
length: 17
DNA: TGTGCCAGCAGTGAAGGAGGTTTGGGGCGGTTAAATCAGCCCCAGCATTTT
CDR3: CASSEGGLGRLNQPQHF

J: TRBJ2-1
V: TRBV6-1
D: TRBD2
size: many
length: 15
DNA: TGTGCCAGCAGAGAAGGGACTAGCGGTTACAATGAGCAGTTCTTC
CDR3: CASREGTSGYNEQFF

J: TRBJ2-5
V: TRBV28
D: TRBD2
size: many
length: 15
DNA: TGTGCCAGTAATGGTAGCGGGAGGTCCCAAGAGACCCAGTACTTC
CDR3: CASNGSGRSQETQYF

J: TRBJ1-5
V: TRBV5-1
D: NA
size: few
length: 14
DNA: TGCGCCAGCAGACTAGACAGCAACAATCAGCCCCAGCATTTT
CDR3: CASRLDSNNQPQHF

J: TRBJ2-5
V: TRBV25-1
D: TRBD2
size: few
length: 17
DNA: TGTGCCAGCAGTGAAACAGGCCGTGGACTAGCGAGAGAGACCCAGTACTTC
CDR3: CASSETGRGLARETQYF

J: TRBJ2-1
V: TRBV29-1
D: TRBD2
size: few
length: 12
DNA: TGCAGCGTCGTGAGGGAGGGGAATGAGCAGTTCTTC
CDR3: CSVVREGNEQFF

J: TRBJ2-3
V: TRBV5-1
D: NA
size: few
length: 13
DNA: TGCGCCAGCAGCCCTGGATGGGGTGGCACGCAGTATTTT
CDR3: CASSPGWGGTQYF

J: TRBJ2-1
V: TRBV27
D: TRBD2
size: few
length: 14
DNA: TGTGCCAGCACCACCTCGGTAGCGGGAGAGTGGAAATTCTTC
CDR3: CASTTSVAGEWKFF

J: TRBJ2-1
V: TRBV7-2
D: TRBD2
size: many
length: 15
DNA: TGTGCCAGCAGCTCCGGGACTAGAGGGTTGGATGAGCAGTTCTTC
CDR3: CASSSGTRGLDEQFF

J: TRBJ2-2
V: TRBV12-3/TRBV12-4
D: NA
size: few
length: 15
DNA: TGTGCCAGCCGCGTTGGGGGCGTCTATGACGGGGAGCTGTTTTTT
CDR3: CASRVGGVYDGELFF

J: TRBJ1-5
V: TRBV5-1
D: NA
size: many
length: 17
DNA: TGCGCCAGCAGCTTGGGGGGCAGGGGTATGGGCAATCAGCCCCAGCATTTT
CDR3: CASSLGGRGMGNQPQHF

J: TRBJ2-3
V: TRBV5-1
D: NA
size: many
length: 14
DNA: TGCGCCAGCAGCTTGGGCAGGGCGGCAGATACGCAGTATTTT
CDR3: CASSLGRAADTQYF

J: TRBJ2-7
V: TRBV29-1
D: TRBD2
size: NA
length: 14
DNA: TGCAGCGCCACAAAAGGGAGCGGGAGATACGAGCAGTACTTC
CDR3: CSATKGSGRYEQYF

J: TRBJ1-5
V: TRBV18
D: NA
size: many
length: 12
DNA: TGTGCCAGCTCACCACCGAATCAGCCCCAGCATTTT
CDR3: CASSPPNQPQHF

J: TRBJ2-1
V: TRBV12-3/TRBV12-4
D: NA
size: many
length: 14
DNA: TGTGCCAGCAATATTGGGCAGATATACAATGAGCAGTTCTTC
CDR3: CASNIGQIYNEQFF

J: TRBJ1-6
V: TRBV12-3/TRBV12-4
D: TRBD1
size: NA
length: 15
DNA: TGTGCCAGCAGTTTTTCCGGACAGGAAAATTCACCCCTCCACTTT
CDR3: CASSFSGQENSPLHF

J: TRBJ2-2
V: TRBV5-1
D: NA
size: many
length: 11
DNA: TGTGCCAGCAGTTTCACCGGGGAGCTGTTTTTT
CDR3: CASSFTGELFF

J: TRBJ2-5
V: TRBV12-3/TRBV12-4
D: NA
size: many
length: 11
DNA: TGTGCCAGCAGTTTGTCCGCCGCCCAGTACTTC
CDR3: CASSLSAAQYF

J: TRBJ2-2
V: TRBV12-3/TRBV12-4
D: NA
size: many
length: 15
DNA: TGTGCCAGCAGTCCCAACCGTAGGGGCACCGGGGAGCTGTTTTTT
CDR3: CASSPNRRGTGELFF

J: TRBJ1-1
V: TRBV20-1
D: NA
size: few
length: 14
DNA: TGCAGTGCTAGAGATCTGGGGACGAACACTGAAGCTTTCTTT
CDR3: CSARDLGTNTEAFF

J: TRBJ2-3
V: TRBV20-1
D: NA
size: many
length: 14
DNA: TGCAGTGCTACTGCTAGCGCAAGCACAGATACGCAGTATTTT
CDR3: CSATASASTDTQYF

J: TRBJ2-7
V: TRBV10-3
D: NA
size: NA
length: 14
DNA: TGTGCCATCAGGACCGGGGACACCGCCTACGAGCAGTACTTC
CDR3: CAIRTGDTAYEQYF

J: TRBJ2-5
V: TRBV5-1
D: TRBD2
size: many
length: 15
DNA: TGTGCCAGCAGCCCGGGACTAGCGGGACAAGAGACCCAGTACTTC
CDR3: CASSPGLAGQETQYF

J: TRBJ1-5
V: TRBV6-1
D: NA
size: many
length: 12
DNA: TGTGCCAGCACAGCTAACAATCAGCCCCAGCATTTT
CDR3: CASTANNQPQHF

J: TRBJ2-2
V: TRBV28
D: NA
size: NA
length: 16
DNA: TGTGCCAGCAACGCCATACAGGGAGGCTCCACCGGGGAGCTGTTTTTT
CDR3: CASNAIQGGSTGELFF

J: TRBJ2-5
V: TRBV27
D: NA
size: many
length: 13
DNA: TGTGCCAGCAGTTTATCGCCAGGAGAGACCCAGTACTTC
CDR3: CASSLSPGETQYF

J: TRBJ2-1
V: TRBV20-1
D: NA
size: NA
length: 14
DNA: TGCAGTGCTAGCTTAGGGGGGGGGGTCGAAATCCAGTTCTTC
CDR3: CSASLGGGVEIQFF

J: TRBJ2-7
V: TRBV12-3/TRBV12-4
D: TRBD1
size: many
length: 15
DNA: TGTGCCAGCAGGCAGGGACAGAACAGTCTCTACGAGCAGTACTTC
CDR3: CASRQGQNSLYEQYF

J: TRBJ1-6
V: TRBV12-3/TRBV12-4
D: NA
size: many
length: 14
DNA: TGTGCCAGCAGTTTCGGCGGGAGGTATTCACCCCTCCACTTT
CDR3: CASSFGGRYSPLHF

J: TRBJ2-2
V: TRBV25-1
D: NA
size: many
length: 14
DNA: TGTGCCAGCAGCAAGTTCGCGAACACCGGGGAGCTGTTTTTT
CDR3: CASSKFANTGELFF

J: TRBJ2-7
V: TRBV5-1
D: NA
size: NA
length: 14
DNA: TGCGCCAGCAGCTTGTGGGCCGACGGGTACGAGCAGTACTTC
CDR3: CASSLWADGYEQYF

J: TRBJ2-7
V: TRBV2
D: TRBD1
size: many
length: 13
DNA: TGTGCCAGCGCACGGGACAGGGACTACGAGCAGTACTTC
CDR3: CASARDRDYEQYF

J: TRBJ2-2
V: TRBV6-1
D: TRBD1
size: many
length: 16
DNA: TGTGCCAGCAGTAGGACAGGGGGCCTCCTTACCGGGGAGCTGTTTTTT
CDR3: CASSRTGGLLTGELFF

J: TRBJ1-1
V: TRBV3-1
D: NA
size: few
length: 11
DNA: TGTGCCAGCAGCCGGTCCAGTGAAGCTTTCTTT
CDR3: CASSRSSEAFF

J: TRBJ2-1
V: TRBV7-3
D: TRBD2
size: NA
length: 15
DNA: TGTGCCGGCAGCTTAGCACTAGCGGGGCAGGGTGAGCAGTTCTTC
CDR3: CAGSLALAGQGEQFF

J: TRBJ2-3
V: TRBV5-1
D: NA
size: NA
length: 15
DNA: TGCGCCAGCTCTCCCCCGGAACTAAAGCGAGATACGCAGTATTTT
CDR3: CASSPPELKRDTQYF

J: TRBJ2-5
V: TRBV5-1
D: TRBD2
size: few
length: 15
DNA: TGCGCCAGCAGCGCTAGCGGGAGGAGTTTGGAGACCCAGTACTTC
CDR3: CASSASGRSLETQYF

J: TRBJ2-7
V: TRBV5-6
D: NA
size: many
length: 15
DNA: TGTGCCAGCAGCCATACTCATCAGGTCTCCTACGAGCAGTACTTC
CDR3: CASSHTHQVSYEQYF

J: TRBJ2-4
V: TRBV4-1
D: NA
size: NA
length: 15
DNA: TGCGCCAGCAGCCAACTTCACGGGAGTCTGAACATTCAGTACTTC
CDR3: CASSQLHGSLNIQYF